A single sample is the source of the 10 T cell receptor beta chains below, sequenced in a study of PD-1 blockade in classical Hodgkin lymphoma. The assay was immunoSEQ multiplex PCR, and TCRdb's table has in-frame clones only and misses some. The table records around 21,000 clones, around 84% of them present only once. Time point defined: cycle 4 day 1 (C4D1), after more than five weeks of nivolumab. Relapse was seen in all patients after autologous stem cell transplantation, and brentuximab vedotin exposure was variable. From thawed PBMCs, magnetic negative selection was used to isolate the CD8+ T cells. The sample consisted of CD8+ T cells from blood, taken before the fourth cycle of nivolumab. The receptors come from a human donor with classical Hodgkin lymphoma.

The rearrangement uses TRBV5-6 and TRBJ2-1; 12 bases are a match to TRBD2. This CDR3 is 17 amino acids long. Losses at the gene ends were 4 bases for V and 8 bases for J; bases not matched to a gene: 13. Germline assignment: CDR1 SGHDT and CDR2 YYEEEE. This chain's CDR3 is CASSHSPTSGGVDEQFF. The CDR3 nucleotides are TGTGCCAGCAGCCATAGCCCGACTAGCGGGGGTGTCGATGAGCAGTTCTTC.

The chain is built from TRBV5-8 and TRBJ1-2; 7 bases match TRBD1. J lost 3 bases, V lost 5 bases, and 10 bases had no gene match. The CDR3 sequence is 15 residues long. CDR1 and CDR2 (germline): SGHTS, YDEGEE. For the CDR3, the DNA is TGTGCCAGCAGGGTCGTGGCAGGGGGGTACTATGGCTACACCTTC. Its translation: CASRVVAGGYYGYTF.

This chain uses TRBV5-4 with TRBJ2-5; D gene ambiguous. The V end lost 3 bases, the J end lost 4 bases, and 13 bases lay between the germline ends. Germline CDR1 is SGHNT and CDR2 is YYREEE (reference sequence). CDR3 length: 14 residues. The chain's CDR3 is CASSSSIGSETQYF. The CDR3 DNA sequence: TGTGCCAGCAGCTCCTCCATTGGGTCAGAGACCCAGTACTTC.

CDR3 DNA sequence: TGTGCCAGCAGTGACGCCGGGACACCCGACTATGGCTACACCTTC. The encoded protein is CASSDAGTPDYGYTF. V and J are TRBV28 and TRBJ1-2; D may be TRBD1 (6 bases). The CDR3 runs to 15 residues. In germline, CDR1 is MDHEN, CDR2 SYDVKM. V was cut by 5 bases and J by 3 bases, with 16 bases left in between.

V is TRBV7-6 and J is TRBJ2-1; 7 bases map to TRBD2. Germline V CDR1 and CDR2: SGHVS, FNYEAQ. V shed 6 bases and J 1 base; nucleotides not matched to a gene: 9. This CDR3 has 16 residues. CDR3 sequence reads: CASSPVGGLSYNEQFF. The CDR3 DNA follows: TGTGCCAGCAGTCCTGTGGGAGGGCTTTCCTACAATGAGCAGTTCTTC.

The chain uses TRBV2 and TRBJ2-2; D may be TRBD2 (5 bases). From germline, CDR1 is SNHLY and CDR2 FYNNEI. This CDR3 contains 16 residues. Trimming pared 1 base from V and 5 bases from J, leaving 14 bases between. In DNA, the CDR3 is TGTGCCAGCAGTGAAGGCCGCGGGCTGGGTACCGGGGAGCTGTTTTTT. Amino acid sequence: CASSEGRGLGTGELFF.

The chain combines TRBV29-1 with TRBJ1-3, with TRBD1 identical over 7 bases. This CDR3 has 15 residues. Per the germline V gene, CDR1 is SQVTM and CDR2 is ANQGSEA. J was trimmed by 0 bases and V by 7 bases; bases with no gene match: 9. Written as DNA, the CDR3 is TGCAGCGCACAACGGGACAGAAGCTCTGGAAACACCATATATTTT. As protein: CSAQRDRSSGNTIYF. The full variable domain, completed using reference TRBV29-1 and TRBJ1-3, is SAVISQKPSRDICQRGTSLTIQCQVDSQVTMMFWYRQQPGQSLTLIATANQGSEATYESGFVIDKFPISRPNLTFSTLTVSNMSPEDSSIYLCSAQRDRSSGNTIYFGEGSWLTVV.

The V call is TRBV7-9, the J call TRBJ2-5, with 7 bases matching TRBD1. CDR3 length: 15 residues. In germline, CDR1 is SEHNR, CDR2 FQNEAQ (reference sequence). V was pared by 4 bases and J by 1 base, with 6 bases of the junction left unmatched. CDR3 nucleotides: TGTGCCAGCAGCTCACGGACAGGCCTCCAAGAGACCCAGTACTTC. Translating it yields CASSSRTGLQETQYF.

The rearrangement joins TRBV2 to TRBJ1-1; a weak D match, TRBD1 (6 bases). The CDR3 has 13 amino acids. V lost 6 bases to trimming and J lost 1 base, with 9 bases between them. Germline loops: CDR1 SNHLY, CDR2 FYNNEI. The DNA of the CDR3 is TGTGCCAGCAGGGGACACCAGAACACTGAAGCTTTCTTT. It codes for CASRGHQNTEAFF.

The chain carries TRBV14 and TRBJ1-2, with 8 bases fitting TRBD1. CDR1 is SGHDN and CDR2 is FVKESK in the germline V gene. Germline trimming cut 5 bases from V and 4 bases from J; bases unmatched to any gene: 9. The CDR3 covers 15 residues. The CDR3 protein is CASSDDRGRLYGYTF. Here the CDR3 DNA reads TGTGCCAGCAGCGATGACAGGGGTCGACTCTATGGCTACACCTTC.